A selection of T cell receptor beta chains follows, all from one sample in a study of cytomegalovirus exposure and HLA in healthy donors. Only in-frame clones appear in the TCRdb table, and some are missing; sequencing was by immunoSEQ multiplex PCR. Here the sample spans 100,000 or so clones, approximately 80% being singletons. Sequencing was performed on PBMCs. These receptors all come from a woman aged 40 to 50 in good health and CMV-seropositive. The CDR3 runs from the conserved cysteine through the conserved F or W. Fields, in order: V gene, clone size, J gene, D gene, CDR3 length, CDR3 protein, CDR3 DNA. The D gene is left open where the match is weak. Rows may omit the clone size; those that give it use once, few, many or a size class.

v_gene: TRBV11-2
abundance: NA
j_gene: TRBJ2-7
d_gene: TRBD2
len: 16
CDR3aa: CASSSHGLAGGPQQYF
CDR3nt: TGTGCCAGCAGCTCCCATGGACTAGCGGGGGGCCCTCAGCAGTACTTC

v_gene: TRBV7-9
abundance: NA
j_gene: TRBJ1-5
d_gene: NA
len: 15
CDR3aa: CASSLGAGARQPQHF
CDR3nt: TGTGCCAGCAGCTTAGGGGCAGGGGCGAGGCAGCCCCAGCATTTT

v_gene: TRBV6-5
abundance: NA
j_gene: TRBJ1-1
d_gene: NA
len: 15
CDR3aa: CASSYSVGGDTESFF
CDR3nt: TGTGCCAGCAGTTACTCGGTGGGAGGGGACACTGAATCTTTCTTT

v_gene: TRBV6-1
abundance: few
j_gene: TRBJ1-5
d_gene: NA
len: 13
CDR3aa: CASTGGAGEPQHF
CDR3nt: TGTGCCAGCACAGGCGGGGCGGGGGAGCCCCAGCATTTT

v_gene: TRBV4-1
abundance: NA
j_gene: TRBJ1-6
d_gene: NA
len: 17
CDR3aa: CASSQDPGQRFNSPLHF
CDR3nt: TGCGCCAGCAGCCAAGATCCAGGACAGAGGTTTAATTCACCCCTCCACTTT

v_gene: TRBV2
abundance: NA
j_gene: TRBJ1-5
d_gene: NA
len: 14
CDR3aa: CASSETLPNQPQHF
CDR3nt: TGTGCCAGCAGTGAGACACTCCCCAATCAGCCCCAGCATTTT

v_gene: TRBV18
abundance: NA
j_gene: TRBJ1-2
d_gene: TRBD1
len: 16
CDR3aa: CASSPPGGTANYGYTF
CDR3nt: TGTGCCAGCTCACCACCGGGCGGGACAGCTAACTATGGCTACACCTTC

v_gene: TRBV28
abundance: NA
j_gene: TRBJ1-6
d_gene: TRBD1
len: 17
CDR3aa: CASSFGQGAVYNSPLHF
CDR3nt: TGTGCCAGCAGTTTTGGACAGGGGGCTGTATATAATTCACCCCTCCACTTT

v_gene: TRBV21-1
abundance: NA
j_gene: TRBJ1-1
d_gene: NA
len: 13
CDR3aa: CASRPVMNTEAFF
CDR3nt: TGTGCCAGCAGGCCAGTTATGAACACTGAAGCTTTCTTT

v_gene: TRBV6-6
abundance: few
j_gene: TRBJ1-5
d_gene: NA
len: 14
CDR3aa: CASSYSTANQPQHF
CDR3nt: TGTGCCAGCAGTTACTCGACAGCTAATCAGCCCCAGCATTTT

v_gene: TRBV7-2
abundance: NA
j_gene: TRBJ2-1
d_gene: TRBD2
len: 17
CDR3aa: CASSFWPSGGLQGEQFF
CDR3nt: TGTGCCAGCAGCTTCTGGCCTAGCGGGGGTCTACAGGGTGAGCAGTTCTTC

v_gene: TRBV23-1
abundance: few
j_gene: TRBJ2-7
d_gene: NA
len: 16
CDR3aa: CASSQKAAIPLYEQYF
CDR3nt: TGCGCCAGCAGTCAAAAGGCGGCCATTCCCCTTTACGAGCAGTACTTC

v_gene: TRBV4-1
abundance: once
j_gene: TRBJ2-5
d_gene: TRBD1
len: 15
CDR3aa: CASSPQGELRETQYF
CDR3nt: TGCGCCAGCTCTCCTCAGGGGGAGCTCAGGGAGACCCAGTACTTC

v_gene: TRBV19
abundance: NA
j_gene: TRBJ1-2
d_gene: NA
len: 14
CDR3aa: CASSIGGQLYGYTF
CDR3nt: TGTGCCAGTAGTATAGGTGGGCAGCTCTATGGCTACACCTTC

v_gene: TRBV5-1
abundance: NA
j_gene: TRBJ1-1
d_gene: NA
len: 13
CDR3aa: CASSLGGGTEAFF
CDR3nt: TGCGCCAGCAGCTTGGGAGGGGGAACTGAAGCTTTCTTT

v_gene: TRBV5-1
abundance: NA
j_gene: TRBJ2-5
d_gene: NA
len: 15
CDR3aa: CASSLAGTQGETQYF
CDR3nt: TGCGCCAGCAGCTTGGCTGGCACCCAGGGAGAGACCCAGTACTTC

v_gene: TRBV5-4
abundance: NA
j_gene: TRBJ1-1
d_gene: NA
len: 14
CDR3aa: CASSLDGSLTEAFF
CDR3nt: TGTGCCAGCAGCTTGGACGGGTCCCTCACTGAAGCTTTCTTT

v_gene: TRBV13
abundance: NA
j_gene: TRBJ2-7
d_gene: NA
len: 12
CDR3aa: CASSHLGDEQYF
CDR3nt: TGTGCCAGCAGCCATTTAGGGGACGAGCAGTACTTC

v_gene: TRBV29-1
abundance: NA
j_gene: TRBJ1-2
d_gene: TRBD1
len: 13
CDR3aa: CSVGKTGVSGYTF
CDR3nt: TGCAGCGTTGGGAAAACAGGGGTTTCTGGCTACACCTTC

v_gene: TRBV19
abundance: NA
j_gene: TRBJ2-1
d_gene: TRBD1
len: 14
CDR3aa: CASTKQGLGNEQFF
CDR3nt: TGTGCCAGCACCAAACAGGGGTTAGGCAATGAGCAGTTCTTC